This T cell receptor (beta chain) was recorded in a study of blood T cell repertoires in COVID-19. About the study: Acute and convalescent COVID-19 specimens originated in the United States, Italy and Spain. Sample material is recorded as cDNA or gDNA derived from T cells, B-cell-depleted T cells, or PBMCs.

Original analysis: From reference gene primer amplification, estimates of nucleated cell counts were derived. Method: immunoSEQ multiplex PCR; TCRdb's copy keeps in-frame clones and lacks some. V, J and clone size derive from that table, while D and trimming were established from the DNA sequence. The repertoire holds approximately 270,000 clones, with more than 65% as singletons. V trimming: 0 bases; J trimming: 7 bases; junction bases outside the gene matches: 7. Looked up from germline, CDR1 is SGHRS and CDR2 is YFSETQ. The CDR3 extends over 15 amino acids. Seattle cases were enrolled at active infection and followed longitudinally.

This TCR derives from a person aged 70 to 85 with COVID-19, enrolled during active disease. This chain uses TRBV5-1 with TRBJ2-1, with 7 bases that match TRBD2. The specimen was peripheral blood. The CDR3, as DNA: TGCGCCAGCAGCTTGGGCCTGACTAGCAATAATGAGCAGTTCTTC. Encoded protein: CASSLGLTSNNEQFF.